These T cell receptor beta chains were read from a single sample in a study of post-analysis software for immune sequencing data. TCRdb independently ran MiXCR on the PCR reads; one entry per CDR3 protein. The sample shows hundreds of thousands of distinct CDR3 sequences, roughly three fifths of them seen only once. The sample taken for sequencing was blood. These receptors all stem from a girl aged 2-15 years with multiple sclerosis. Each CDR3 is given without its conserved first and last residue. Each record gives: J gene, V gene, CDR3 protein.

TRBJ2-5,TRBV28,ASKGGFAGTAGEQY
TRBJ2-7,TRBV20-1,SARLWGPYEQY
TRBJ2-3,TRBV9,ASSVGQGEGTDTQY
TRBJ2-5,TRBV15,ATSRDAGQAQETQY
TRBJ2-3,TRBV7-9,ASRRGRSTDTQY
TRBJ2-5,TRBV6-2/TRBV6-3,ASSSIRGGMGNEQY
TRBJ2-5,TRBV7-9,ASSAGHVPEETQY
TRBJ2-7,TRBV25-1,ASSSRNKGSYEQY
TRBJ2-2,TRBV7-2,ASSFTGPNTGELF
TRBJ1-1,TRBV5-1,ASKINTEAF
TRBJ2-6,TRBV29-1,SVGGVSGANVLT
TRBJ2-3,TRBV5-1,ASSLPRGDLADTQY
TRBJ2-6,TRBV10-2,ASSEFWGGTTGANVLT
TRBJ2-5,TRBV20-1,SAERSSGDQETQY
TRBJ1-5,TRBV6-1,ASSVDRAQPQH
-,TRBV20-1,SASWQGRETQY
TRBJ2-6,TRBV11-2,ASSSDNSGANVLT
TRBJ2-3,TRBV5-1,ASSFGGMGTDTQY
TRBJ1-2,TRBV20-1,SARQRDRGFYGYT
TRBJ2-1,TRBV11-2,ASSLANYNEQF
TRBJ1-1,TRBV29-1,SVVHGMNTEAF
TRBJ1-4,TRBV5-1,ASSFNMGSSEKLF